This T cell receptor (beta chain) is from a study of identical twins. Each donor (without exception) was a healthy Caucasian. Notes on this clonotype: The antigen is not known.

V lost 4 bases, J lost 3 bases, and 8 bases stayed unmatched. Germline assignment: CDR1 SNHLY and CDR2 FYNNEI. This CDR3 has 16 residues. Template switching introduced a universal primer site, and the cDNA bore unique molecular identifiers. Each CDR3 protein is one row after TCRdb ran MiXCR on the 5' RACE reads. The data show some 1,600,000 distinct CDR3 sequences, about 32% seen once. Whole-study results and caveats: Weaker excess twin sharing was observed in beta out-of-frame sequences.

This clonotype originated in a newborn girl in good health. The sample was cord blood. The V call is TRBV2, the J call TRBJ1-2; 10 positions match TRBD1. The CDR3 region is CASSAARQGAYYGYTF. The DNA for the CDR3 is TGTGCCAGCAGTGCCGCTAGACAGGGGGCTTACTATGGCTACACCTTC.